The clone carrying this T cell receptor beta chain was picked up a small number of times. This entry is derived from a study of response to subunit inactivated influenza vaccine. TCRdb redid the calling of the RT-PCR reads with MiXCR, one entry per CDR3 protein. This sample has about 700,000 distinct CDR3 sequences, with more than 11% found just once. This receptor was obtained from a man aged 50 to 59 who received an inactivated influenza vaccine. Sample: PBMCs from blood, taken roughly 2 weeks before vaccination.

In nucleotides, the CDR3 is TGTGCCAGCAGTGAAGGAAGACTGACTGAGCAGTTCTTC. It translates to CASSEGRLTEQFF. This rearrangement joins TRBV2 to TRBJ2-1; D remains unclear. V lost 1 base to trimming and J lost 9 bases, with 10 bases between them. The CDR3 loop spans 13 amino acids. Germline V gene lookup returns CDR1 SNHLY and CDR2 FYNNEI.